This T cell receptor (beta chain) appears in the sequencing data of a study of beta chain features in type 1 diabetes. Study-wide results and caveats: Researchers report that Type 1 diabetes patients had moderately but significantly shorter TCRB CDR3s across all four CD4+ subsets.

The V gene lost 4 bases and the J gene lost 1 base, with 12 bases spanning the gap. Germline V gene lookup returns CDR1 PRHDT and CDR2 FYEKMQ (reference sequence). The CDR3 sequence is 15 residues long. The sequenced template was cDNA made from the entire isolated RNA. The table came from immunoSEQ multiplex PCR; TCRdb's copy has only in-frame clones and leaves some out. Of a few hundred thousand clones in the sample, 9.6% were seen once. This clone was observed at least ten times. Its antigen is unidentified. The sequenced sample consisted of central memory CD4+ T cells from blood. The TCR comes from a man between 25 and 39 years old with type 1 diabetes. The J gene is TRBJ2-3, the V gene TRBV13, with D possibly matching TRBD2 (6 bases). CDR3 in amino acids: CASSSPQRGTDTQYF. The CDR3 bases are TGTGCCAGCAGCTCTCCACAGCGGGGCACAGATACGCAGTATTTT.